A selection of T cell receptor beta chains follows, all from one sample in a study of cytomegalovirus exposure and HLA in healthy donors. TCRdb keeps only in-frame clones here, not all; method: immunoSEQ multiplex PCR. Of 150,000 to 200,000 clones in the sample, 81% were seen once. Specimen: PBMCs. Receptors were obtained from a man in his fifties in good health and CMV-seropositive. Both conserved end residues are part of each CDR3. D genes are given only for firm matches. Only some rows state a clone size, as once, few, many or a class for expanded clones.

>TRBV7-8|-|TRBJ2-3|-
TGTGCCAGCAGCTTCAACAGGGTCACAGATACGCAGTATTTT
CASSFNRVTDTQYF
>TRBV5-1|-|TRBJ2-5|-
TGCGCCAGCAGCTTAAACGCGGATCAAGAGACCCAGTACTTC
CASSLNADQETQYF
>TRBV7-3|-|TRBJ1-1|-
TGTGCCAGCAGCCCGCGAGGAGGGAAAACTGAAGCTTTCTTT
CASSPRGGKTEAFF
>TRBV2|-|TRBJ1-5|-
TGTGCCAGCAGCGGAACAGGTAATCAGCCCCAGCATTTT
CASSGTGNQPQHF
>TRBV18|TRBD2|TRBJ2-7|-
TGTGCCAGCTCACCACGTAGCGGGAGGGCCTCCTACGAGCAGTACTTC
CASSPRSGRASYEQYF
>TRBV18|-|TRBJ2-7|-
TGTGCCAGCTCACCCCAGAAGGGGGACCACGAGCAGTACTTC
CASSPQKGDHEQYF
>TRBV7-3|TRBD2|TRBJ2-2|-
TGTGCCAGCAGCCCAGCGGGGACCGGGGAGCTGTTTTTT
CASSPAGTGELFF
>TRBV5-1|-|TRBJ2-3|-
TGCGCCAGCAGCTTAGGAGGGGTTGCAGATACGCAGTATTTT
CASSLGGVADTQYF
>TRBV29-1|TRBD1|TRBJ1-1|few
TGCAGCGCCTTGCCAGGGGGCGCGCGCACTGAAGCTTTCTTT
CSALPGGARTEAFF
>TRBV30|TRBD2|TRBJ2-7|once
TGTGCCGTGTCTAGCGGGACGGGTCTTACCTACGAGCAGTACTTC
CAVSSGTGLTYEQYF
>TRBV5-5|-|TRBJ2-1|-
TGTGCCAGCAGCTCGGACTTCCTCTCCTACAATGAGCAGTTCTTC
CASSSDFLSYNEQFF
>TRBV29-1|-|TRBJ2-7|-
TGCAGCGTCGCCGGGGGAGGTCGGTACGAGCAGTACTTC
CSVAGGGRYEQYF
>TRBV9|-|TRBJ2-3|-
TGTGCCAGCAGCGCACGGGAGGGGGCTGGAGATACGCAGTATTTT
CASSAREGAGDTQYF
>TRBV18|-|TRBJ1-4|-
TGTGCCAGCTCTGGCTCAAGAATTAATGAAAAACTGTTTTTT
CASSGSRINEKLFF
>TRBV5-1|TRBD2|TRBJ2-3|-
TGCGCCAGCAGCATCGGGACTAGCGGGAGACGCTCAGATACGCAGTATTTT
CASSIGTSGRRSDTQYF
>TRBV5-1|TRBD2|TRBJ2-5|-
TGCGCCAGCAGCTTGGAGGGGATCGCCGGGGGGGAAGAGACCCAGTACTTC
CASSLEGIAGGEETQYF
>TRBV6-5|-|TRBJ2-6|-
TGTGCCAGCAGTTACACCCCCGGGTCTGGGGCCAACGTCCTGACTTTC
CASSYTPGSGANVLTF
>TRBV30|TRBD1|TRBJ1-4|-
TGTGCCTGGAGTAGACAGGGGTCTAATGAAAAACTGTTTTTT
CAWSRQGSNEKLFF
>TRBV6-6|TRBD2|TRBJ2-1|-
TGTGCCAGCACAGCGGGGGGTTCCTACAATGAGCAGTTCTTC
CASTAGGSYNEQFF
>TRBV13|-|TRBJ2-3|-
TGTGCCAGCAGCTTCGGGGTCACAGATACGCAGTATTTT
CASSFGVTDTQYF
>TRBV28|-|TRBJ2-5|-
TGTGCCAGCACCGAACAGGTACAAGAGACCCAGTACTTC
CASTEQVQETQYF
>TRBV5-6|TRBD2|TRBJ2-1|-
TGTGCCAGCAGCCCGGGACTAGCGGAGTACAATGAGCAGTTCTTC
CASSPGLAEYNEQFF
>TRBV28|-|TRBJ1-2|-
TGTGCCAGCAGTTTGCCACAGGGAATCTATGGCTACACCTTC
CASSLPQGIYGYTF
>TRBV13|TRBD2|TRBJ2-7|-
TGTGCCAGCAGCCCCCGACTAGCGGGAGTGGGCGAGCAGTACTTC
CASSPRLAGVGEQYF
>TRBV27|-|TRBJ2-1|-
TGTGCCAGCAGTTCACTGCTAAATGAGCAGTTCTTC
CASSSLLNEQFF
>TRBV25-1|TRBD2|TRBJ2-7|-
TGTGCCAGCAGTGATAGACTAGCGGGAACCTACGAGCAGTACTTC
CASSDRLAGTYEQYF
>TRBV6-1|-|TRBJ2-7|few
TGTGCCAGCAGTGAACCTGGACAAGCCTACGAGCAGTACTTC
CASSEPGQAYEQYF
>TRBV7-6|TRBD1|TRBJ1-6|few
TGTGCCAGCAGCTTAGCGCTACGGACAGGGGGTAGTAATTCACCCCTCCACTTT
CASSLALRTGGSNSPLHF
>TRBV6-1|TRBD1|TRBJ1-2|-
TGTGCCAGCCGAACGGGACAGGAGTGGGATGGCTACACCTTC
CASRTGQEWDGYTF
>TRBV5-6|TRBD2|TRBJ2-1|-
TGTGCCAGCAGCTTGGCCTCGCTAGCGGGAGAGATTGAGCAGTTCTTC
CASSLASLAGEIEQFF
>TRBV29-1|TRBD2|TRBJ2-2|once
TGCAGCGCTGGGGGCGGGGGGAACACCCGGGAGCTGTTTTTT
CSAGGGGNTRELFF
>TRBV25-1|-|TRBJ2-6|few
TGTGCCAGCAGTGTAGGGGGTGTTGGGGCCAACGTCCTGACTTTC
CASSVGGVGANVLTF
>TRBV18|TRBD1|TRBJ1-4|-
TGTGCCAGCTCACCAACGGGACAGCGAAATGAAAAACTGTTTTTT
CASSPTGQRNEKLFF
>TRBV2|TRBD1|TRBJ2-5|-
TGTGCCAGCAGTGGACGGGACAGGGAGACCCAGTACTTC
CASSGRDRETQYF
>TRBV5-1|-|TRBJ2-7|-
TGCGCCAGCAGCTTGGGAGGATACGAGCAGTACTTC
CASSLGGYEQYF
>TRBV9|TRBD1|TRBJ2-7|-
TGTGCCAGCAGCGTAGAGGGGACAGGGGGTTACGAGCAGTACTTC
CASSVEGTGGYEQYF
>TRBV4-2|-|TRBJ1-5|-
TGTGCCAGCAGCCAAGATTGGACAGCTTCTAGCAATCAGCCCCAGCATTTT
CASSQDWTASSNQPQHF
>TRBV7-2|-|TRBJ2-7|-
TGTGCCAGCAGCTTAAGGCGGGAAACCTACGAGCAGTACTTC
CASSLRRETYEQYF
>TRBV6-5|TRBD2|TRBJ2-1|once
TGTGCCAGCAACCAATGGACTAGCGGGTCCAATGAGCAGTTCTTC
CASNQWTSGSNEQFF
>TRBV21-1|-|TRBJ2-2|-
TGTGCCAGCAGCAAAGGGGGGGGGTCTAACACCGGGGAGCTGTTTTTT
CASSKGGGSNTGELFF